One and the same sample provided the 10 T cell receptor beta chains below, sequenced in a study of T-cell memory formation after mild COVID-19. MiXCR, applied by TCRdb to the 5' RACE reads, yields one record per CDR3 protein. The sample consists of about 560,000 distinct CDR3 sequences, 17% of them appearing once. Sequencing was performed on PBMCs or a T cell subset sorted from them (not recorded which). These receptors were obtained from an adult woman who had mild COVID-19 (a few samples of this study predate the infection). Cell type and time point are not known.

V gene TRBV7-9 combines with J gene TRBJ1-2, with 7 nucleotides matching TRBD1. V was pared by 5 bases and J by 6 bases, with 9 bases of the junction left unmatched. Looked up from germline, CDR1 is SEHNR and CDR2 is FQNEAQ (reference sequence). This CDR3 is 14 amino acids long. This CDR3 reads CASSVTGEADGYTF. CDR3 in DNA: TGTGCCAGCAGCGTAACAGGGGAAGCTGATGGCTACACCTTC.

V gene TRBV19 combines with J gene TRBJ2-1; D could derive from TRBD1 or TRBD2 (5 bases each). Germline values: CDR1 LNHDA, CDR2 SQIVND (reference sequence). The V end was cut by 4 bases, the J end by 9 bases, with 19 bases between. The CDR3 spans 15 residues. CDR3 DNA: TGTGCCAGTAGTACCGGGACCGCTACTCATTTTGAGCAGTTCTTC. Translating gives CASSTGTATHFEQFF. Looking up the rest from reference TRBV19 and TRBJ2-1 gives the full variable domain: DGGITQSPKYLFRKEGQNVTLSCEQNLNHDAMYWYRQDPGQGLRLIYYSQIVNDFQKGDIAEGYSVSREKKESFPLTVTSAQKNPTAFYLCASSTGTATHFEQFFGPGTRLTVL.

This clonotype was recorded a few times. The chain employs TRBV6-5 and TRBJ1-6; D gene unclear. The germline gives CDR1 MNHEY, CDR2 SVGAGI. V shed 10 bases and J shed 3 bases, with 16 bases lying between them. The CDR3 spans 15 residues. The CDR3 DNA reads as TGTGCCACCAAGTATGAGGGCAACTATAATTCACCCCTCCACTTT. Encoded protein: CATKYEGNYNSPLHF.

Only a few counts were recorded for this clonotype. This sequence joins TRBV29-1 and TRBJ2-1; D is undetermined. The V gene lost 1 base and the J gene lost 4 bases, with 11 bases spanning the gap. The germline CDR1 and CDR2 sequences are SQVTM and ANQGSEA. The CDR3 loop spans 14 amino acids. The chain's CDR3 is CSVEAGPDYNEQFF. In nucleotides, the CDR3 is TGCAGCGTTGAAGCGGGTCCTGATTACAATGAGCAGTTCTTC.

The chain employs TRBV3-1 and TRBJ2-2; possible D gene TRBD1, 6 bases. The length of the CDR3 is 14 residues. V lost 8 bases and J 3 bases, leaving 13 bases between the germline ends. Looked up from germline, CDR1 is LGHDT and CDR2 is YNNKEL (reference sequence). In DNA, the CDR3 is TGTGCCAGCGCGCAGGGGTTCGACACCGGGGAGCTGTTTTTT. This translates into CASAQGFDTGELFF.

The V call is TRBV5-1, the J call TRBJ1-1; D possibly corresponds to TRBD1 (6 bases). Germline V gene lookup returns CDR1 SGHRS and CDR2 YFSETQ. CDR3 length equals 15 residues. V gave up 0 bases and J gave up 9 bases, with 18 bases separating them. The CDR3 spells CASSLDPLAQGQAFF. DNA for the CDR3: TGCGCCAGCAGCTTGGATCCATTGGCGCAGGGGCAAGCTTTCTTT. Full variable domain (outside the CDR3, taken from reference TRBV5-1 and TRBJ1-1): KAGVTQTPRYLIKTRGQQVTLSCSPISGHRSVSWYQQTPGQGLQFLFEYFSETQRNKGNFPGRFSGRQFSNSRSEMNVSTLELGDSALYLCASSLDPLAQGQAFFGQGTRLTVV.

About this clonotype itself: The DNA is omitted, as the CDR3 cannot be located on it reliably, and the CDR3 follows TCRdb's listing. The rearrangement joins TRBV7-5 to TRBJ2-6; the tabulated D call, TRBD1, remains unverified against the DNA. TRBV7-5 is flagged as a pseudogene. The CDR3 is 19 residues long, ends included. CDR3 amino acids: CISVSEARARGRPGDVLTF.

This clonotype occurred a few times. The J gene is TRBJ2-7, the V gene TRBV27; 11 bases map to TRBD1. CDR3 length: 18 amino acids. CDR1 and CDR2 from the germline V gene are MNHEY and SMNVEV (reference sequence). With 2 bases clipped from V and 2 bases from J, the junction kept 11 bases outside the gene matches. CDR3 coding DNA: TGTGCCAGCAGTTTAACCGGGACAGGGGGACCACTCACCTACGAGCAGTACTTC. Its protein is CASSLTGTGGPLTYEQYF.

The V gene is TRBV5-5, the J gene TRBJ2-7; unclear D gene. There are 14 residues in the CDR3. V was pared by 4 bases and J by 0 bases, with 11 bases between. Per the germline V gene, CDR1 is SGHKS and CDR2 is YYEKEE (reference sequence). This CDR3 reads CASSVSTASYEQYF. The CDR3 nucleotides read TGTGCCAGCAGCGTTTCGACGGCCTCCTACGAGCAGTACTTC.

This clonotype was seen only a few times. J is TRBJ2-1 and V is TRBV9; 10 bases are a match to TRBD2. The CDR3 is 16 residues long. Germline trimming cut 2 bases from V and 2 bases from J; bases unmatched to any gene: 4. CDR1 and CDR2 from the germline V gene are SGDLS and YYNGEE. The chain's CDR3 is CASSVSTSGPYNEQFF. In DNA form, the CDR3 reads TGTGCCAGCAGCGTGTCGACTAGCGGGCCCTACAATGAGCAGTTCTTC.